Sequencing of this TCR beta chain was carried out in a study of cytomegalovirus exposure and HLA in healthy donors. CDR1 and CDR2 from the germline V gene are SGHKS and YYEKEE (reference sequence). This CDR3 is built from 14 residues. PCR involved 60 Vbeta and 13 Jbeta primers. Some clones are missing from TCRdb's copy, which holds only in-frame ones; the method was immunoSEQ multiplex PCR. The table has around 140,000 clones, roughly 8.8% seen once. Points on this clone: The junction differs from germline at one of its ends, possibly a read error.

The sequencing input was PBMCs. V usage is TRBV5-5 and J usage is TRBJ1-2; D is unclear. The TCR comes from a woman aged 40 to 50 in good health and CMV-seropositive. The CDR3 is CASSLFQPNFGYTF. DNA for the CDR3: TGTGCCAGCAGCTTGTTCCAACCCAACTTTGGCTACACCTTC.